The 8 T cell receptor beta chains below were found in one sample sequenced in a study of CD8 T cells in ankylosing spondylitis. Study-wide findings and caveats: There was a TCR beta motif, made of several highly homologous variants, that appeared characteristic of ankylosing spondylitis blood.

TCRdb re-derived calls from the 5' RACE reads in MiXCR, one entry per CDR3 protein. The sample holds 800,000 to 900,000 distinct CDR3 sequences; around 11% are singletons and the top ten take just over 0.5%. For these receptors, no antigen is known. Source material: blood, either unsorted or a sorted T cell fraction (not recorded which). All receptors come from a male donor with ankylosing spondylitis.

The chain has TRBV4-1 and TRBJ1-1, with 9 bases lining up with TRBD1. The length of the CDR3 is 14 residues. With 4 bases clipped from V and 6 bases from J, the junction kept 6 bases outside the gene matches. Germline V CDR1 and CDR2: MGHRA, YSYEKL. This CDR3 reads CASSRLGQGPEAFF. The CDR3 DNA reads TGCGCCAGCAGCCGCCTGGGACAGGGACCTGAAGCTTTCTTT.

The rearrangement uses TRBV10-3 and TRBJ1-2, with TRBD1 as a possible D gene (6 bases). Per germline, CDR1 ENHRY and CDR2 SYGVKD. Trimming pared 0 bases from V and 7 bases from J, leaving 15 bases between. CDR3 size: 15 residues. The CDR3 sequence: CAISESGRGSGGYTF. CDR3 DNA: TGTGCCATCAGTGAGTCGGGCAGGGGATCGGGTGGCTACACCTTC.

This clonotype appeared many times. The chain uses TRBV6-2 or TRBV6-3 and TRBJ2-4; D gene unclear. Germline V gene data show CDR1 as MNHEY and CDR2 as SVGEGT. The CDR3 runs 13 residues. V gave up 2 bases and J gave up 8 bases, with 10 bases separating them. The CDR3 DNA is TGTGCCAGCAGTTACGGGCCGGTGGACATTCAGTACTTC. It codes for CASSYGPVDIQYF.

V gene TRBV28 combines with J gene TRBJ1-5; D remains unclear. There are 14 residues in the CDR3. Per the germline V gene, CDR1 is MDHEN and CDR2 is SYDVKM. Trimming left V 5 bases short and J 4 bases short, with 12 bases between. The CDR3: CASSLYLGNQPQHF. DNA of the CDR3: TGTGCCAGCAGTCTATACTTGGGGAATCAGCCCCAGCATTTT.

This clonotype has at least ten counts. This chain joins TRBV20-1 and TRBJ1-5; perhaps TRBD1 as D (5 bases). V lost 5 bases and J lost 4, with 24 bases in between. This CDR3 contains 17 residues. Germline CDR1 DFQATT, CDR2 SNEGSKA (reference sequence). The DNA of the CDR3 is TGCAGTGCTCAGTCGGTATTTCGGGGACCTCTGAATCAGCCCCAGCATTTT. Amino acids: CSAQSVFRGPLNQPQHF.

This clonotype showed up just a few times. The V and J genes are TRBV7-9 and TRBJ1-1; 8 bases fit TRBD1. The CDR3 is 14 amino acids. In germline, CDR1 is SEHNR, CDR2 FQNEAQ (reference sequence). Trimming cost V 0 bases and J 4 bases; bases outside gene matches: 1. The CDR3 DNA sequence: TGTGCCAGCAGCTTAGCGACAGGGGCCACTGAAGCTTTCTTT. This codes for CASSLATGATEAFF.

The V call is TRBV7-8, the J call TRBJ2-7, with D perhaps TRBD1 or TRBD2 (5 bases each). In germline, CDR1 is SGHVS, CDR2 FQNEAQ. V was shortened by 4 bases and J by 2 bases, with 9 bases between the two germline ends. The CDR3 consists of 13 residues. As DNA, the CDR3 is TGTGCCAGCAGCTGGGACCTAACCTACGAGCAGTACTTC. Amino acid sequence: CASSWDLTYEQYF.

The chain couples TRBV7-8 to TRBJ2-1; 8 bases match TRBD1. The CDR3 extends over 15 amino acids. The germline V gene encodes CDR1 SGHVS and CDR2 FQNEAQ. The ends lost 5 bases at V and 5 bases at J; junction bases unmatched: 8. This CDR3 is CASSRWGQDNNEQFF. CDR3 nucleotide sequence: TGTGCCAGCAGCCGTTGGGGACAGGATAACAATGAGCAGTTCTTC. The full variable domain, completed using reference TRBV7-8 and TRBJ2-1, is GAGVSQSPRYKVAKRGQDVALRCDPISGHVSLFWYQQALGQGPEFLTYFQNEAQLDKSGLPSDRFFAERPEGSVSTLKIQRTQQEDSAVYLCASSRWGQDNNEQFFGPGTRLTVL.